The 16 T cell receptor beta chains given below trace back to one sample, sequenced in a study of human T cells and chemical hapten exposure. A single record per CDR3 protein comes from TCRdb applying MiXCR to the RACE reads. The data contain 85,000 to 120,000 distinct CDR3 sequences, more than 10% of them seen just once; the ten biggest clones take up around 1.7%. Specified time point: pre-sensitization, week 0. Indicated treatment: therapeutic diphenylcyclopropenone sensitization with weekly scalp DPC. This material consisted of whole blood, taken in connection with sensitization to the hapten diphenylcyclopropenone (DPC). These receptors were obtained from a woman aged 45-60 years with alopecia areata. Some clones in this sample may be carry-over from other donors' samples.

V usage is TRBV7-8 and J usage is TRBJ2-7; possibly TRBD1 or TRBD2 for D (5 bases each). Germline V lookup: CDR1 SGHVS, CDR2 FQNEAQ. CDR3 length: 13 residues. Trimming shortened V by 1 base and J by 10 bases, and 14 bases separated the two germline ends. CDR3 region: CASSLVPGTDQYF. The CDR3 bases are TGTGCCAGCAGCTTAGTTCCAGGGACGGATCAGTACTTC.

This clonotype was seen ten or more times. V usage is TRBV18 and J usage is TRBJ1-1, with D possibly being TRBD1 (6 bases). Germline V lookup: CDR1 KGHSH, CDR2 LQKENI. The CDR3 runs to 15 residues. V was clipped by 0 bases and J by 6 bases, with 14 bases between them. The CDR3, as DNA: TGTGCCAGCTCACCACCCAACAGGGTAGTCGCTGAAGCTTTCTTT. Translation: CASSPPNRVVAEAFF.

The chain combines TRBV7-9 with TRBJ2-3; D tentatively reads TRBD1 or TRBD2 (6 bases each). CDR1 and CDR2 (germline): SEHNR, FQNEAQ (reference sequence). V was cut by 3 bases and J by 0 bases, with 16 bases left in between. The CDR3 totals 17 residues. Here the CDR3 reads CASSFNIGGTSTDTQYF. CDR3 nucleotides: TGTGCCAGCAGCTTCAACATCGGGGGCACCAGCACAGATACGCAGTATTTT.

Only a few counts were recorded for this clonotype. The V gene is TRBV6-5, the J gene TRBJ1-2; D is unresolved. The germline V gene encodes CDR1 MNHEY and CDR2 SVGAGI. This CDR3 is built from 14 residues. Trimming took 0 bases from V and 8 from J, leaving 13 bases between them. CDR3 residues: CASSYSDETTGYTF. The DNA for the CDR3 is TGTGCCAGCAGTTACTCCGACGAGACCACAGGCTACACCTTC.

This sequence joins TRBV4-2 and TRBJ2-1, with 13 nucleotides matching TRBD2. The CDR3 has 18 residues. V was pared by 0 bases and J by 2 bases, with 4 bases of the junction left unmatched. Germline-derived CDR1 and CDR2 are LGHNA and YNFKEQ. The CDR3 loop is CASSQDGGLAGAYNEQFF. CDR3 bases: TGTGCCAGCAGCCAAGATGGCGGACTAGCGGGGGCCTACAATGAGCAGTTCTTC.

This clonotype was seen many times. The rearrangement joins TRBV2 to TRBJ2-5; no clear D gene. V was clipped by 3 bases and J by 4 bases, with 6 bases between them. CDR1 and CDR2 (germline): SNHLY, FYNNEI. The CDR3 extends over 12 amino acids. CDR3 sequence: CASSEMRETQYF. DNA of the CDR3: TGTGCCAGCAGTGAGATGAGAGAGACCCAGTACTTC.

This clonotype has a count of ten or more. The CDR3 DNA sequence: TGCAGTGCCAAAGGACGCTCCTATAATTCACCCCTCCACTTT. Its translation: CSAKGRSYNSPLHF. V and J are TRBV20-1 and TRBJ1-6, with D uncertain. Between the trimmed V and J ends, which lost 6 bases and 0 bases, there was a span of 9 bases. CDR1 is DFQATT and CDR2 is SNEGSKA in the germline V gene (reference sequence). CDR3 size: 14 residues.

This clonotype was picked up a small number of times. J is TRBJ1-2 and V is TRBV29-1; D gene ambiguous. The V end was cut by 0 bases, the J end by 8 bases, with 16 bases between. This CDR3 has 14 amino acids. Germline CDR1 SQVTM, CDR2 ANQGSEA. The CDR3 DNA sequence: TGCAGCGTTGAAGACCTGCGCGGGCAGCGGGGCTACACCTTC. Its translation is CSVEDLRGQRGYTF.

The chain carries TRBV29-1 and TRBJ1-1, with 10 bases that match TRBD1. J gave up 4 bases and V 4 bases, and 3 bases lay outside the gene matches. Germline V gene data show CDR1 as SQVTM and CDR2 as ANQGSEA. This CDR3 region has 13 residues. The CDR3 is CSVGQGAITEAFF. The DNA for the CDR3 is TGCAGCGTTGGACAGGGGGCGATCACTGAAGCTTTCTTT.

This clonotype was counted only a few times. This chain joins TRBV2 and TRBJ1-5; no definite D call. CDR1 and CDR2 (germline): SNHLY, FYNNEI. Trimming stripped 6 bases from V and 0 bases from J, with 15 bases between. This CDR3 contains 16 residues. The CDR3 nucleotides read TGTGCCAGCAGGACGGAGGGAGGGTATAGCAATCAGCCCCAGCATTTT. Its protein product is CASRTEGGYSNQPQHF.

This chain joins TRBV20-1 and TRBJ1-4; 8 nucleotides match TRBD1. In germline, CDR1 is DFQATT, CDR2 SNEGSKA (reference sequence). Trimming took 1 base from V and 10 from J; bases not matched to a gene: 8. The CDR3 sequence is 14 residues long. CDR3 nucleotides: TGCAGTGCTAGAGGCGGTGGGGGACAGGCAAAACTGTTTTTT. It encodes CSARGGGGQAKLFF.

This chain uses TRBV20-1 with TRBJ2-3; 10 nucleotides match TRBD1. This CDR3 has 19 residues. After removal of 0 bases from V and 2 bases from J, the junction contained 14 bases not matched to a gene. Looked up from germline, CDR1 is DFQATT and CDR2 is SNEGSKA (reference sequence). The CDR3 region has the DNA TGCAGTGCTAGAGATAGGACAGGGGGATTGGCGGGCCCCACAGATACGCAGTATTTT. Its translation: CSARDRTGGLAGPTDTQYF.

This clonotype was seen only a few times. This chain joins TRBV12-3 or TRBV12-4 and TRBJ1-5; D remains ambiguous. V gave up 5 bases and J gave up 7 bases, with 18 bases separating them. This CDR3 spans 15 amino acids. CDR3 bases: TGTGCCAGCAGTCCCTCGGACGGAACGGGGCAGCCCCAGCATTTT. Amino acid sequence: CASSPSDGTGQPQHF.

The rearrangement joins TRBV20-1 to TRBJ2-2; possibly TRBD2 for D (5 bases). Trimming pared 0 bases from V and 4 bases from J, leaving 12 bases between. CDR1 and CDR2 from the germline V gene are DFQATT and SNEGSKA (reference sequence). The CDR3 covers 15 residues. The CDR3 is CSARDLDSATGELFF. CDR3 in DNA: TGCAGTGCTAGAGATCTGGACTCGGCCACCGGGGAGCTGTTTTTT.

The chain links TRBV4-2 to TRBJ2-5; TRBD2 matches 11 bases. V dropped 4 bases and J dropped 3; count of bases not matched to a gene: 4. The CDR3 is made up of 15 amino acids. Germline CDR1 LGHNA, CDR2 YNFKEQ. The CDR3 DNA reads TGTGCCAGCAGCCGAACTAGCGGGAGAGAAGAGACCCAGTACTTC. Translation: CASSRTSGREETQYF.

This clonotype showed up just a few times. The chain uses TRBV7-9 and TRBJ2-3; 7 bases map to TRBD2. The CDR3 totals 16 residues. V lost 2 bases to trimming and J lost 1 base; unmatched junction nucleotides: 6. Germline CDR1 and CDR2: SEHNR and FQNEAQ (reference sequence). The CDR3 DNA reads TGTGCCAGCAGCTTAAGCATGGGAGGGGGCACAGATACGCAGTATTTT. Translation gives CASSLSMGGGTDTQYF.